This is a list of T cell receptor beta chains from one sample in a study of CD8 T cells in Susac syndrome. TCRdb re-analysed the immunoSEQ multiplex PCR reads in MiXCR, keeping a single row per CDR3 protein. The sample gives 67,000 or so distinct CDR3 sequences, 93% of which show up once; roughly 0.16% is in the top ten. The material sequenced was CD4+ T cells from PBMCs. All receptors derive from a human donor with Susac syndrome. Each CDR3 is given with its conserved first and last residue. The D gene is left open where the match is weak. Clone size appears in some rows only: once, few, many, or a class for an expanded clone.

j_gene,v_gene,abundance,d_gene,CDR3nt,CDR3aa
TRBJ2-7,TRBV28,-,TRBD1,TGTGCCAGCAGGGGACAGCTTGGGCACGAGCAGTACTTC,CASRGQLGHEQYF
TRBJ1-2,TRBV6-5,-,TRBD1,TGTGCCAGCAGTAAGGACAGGAACTATGGCTACACCTTC,CASSKDRNYGYTF
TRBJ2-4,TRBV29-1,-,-,TGCAGCGTTGCGGGTAGGGCCCCAAACCTAGCCAAAAACATTCAGTACTTC,CSVAGRAPNLAKNIQYF
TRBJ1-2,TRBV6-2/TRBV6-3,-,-,TGTGCCAGCAGTTACTCGAAGCCTCCACGGATGGCTAACTATGGCTACACCTTC,CASSYSKPPRMANYGYTF
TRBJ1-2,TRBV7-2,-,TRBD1,TGTGCCAGCAGCCTCAGGGGGGAAAGGGGCTACACCTTC,CASSLRGERGYTF
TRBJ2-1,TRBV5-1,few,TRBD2,TGCGCCAGCAGAAGCGGGGTCGGACCCTACAATGAGCAGTTCTTC,CASRSGVGPYNEQFF
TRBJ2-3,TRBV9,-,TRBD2,TGTGCCAGCAGCCTCAGGGCGGGGGTTAGCACAGATACGCAGTATTTT,CASSLRAGVSTDTQYF
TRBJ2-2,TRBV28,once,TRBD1,TGTGCCAGCAGCCTCCGGACAGGGCTGTTAACCGGGGAGCTGTTTTTT,CASSLRTGLLTGELFF
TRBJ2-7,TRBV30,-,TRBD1,TGTGCCTGGAGTGGAGGGACAGGGTACTACGAGCAGTACTTC,CAWSGGTGYYEQYF
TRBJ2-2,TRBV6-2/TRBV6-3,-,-,TGTGCCAGCGGGACACCAAACACCGGGGAGCTGTTTTTT,CASGTPNTGELFF
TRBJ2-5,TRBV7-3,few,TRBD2,TGTGCCAGCAGCTCACGGGGGGGAGAGACCCAGTACTTC,CASSSRGGETQYF
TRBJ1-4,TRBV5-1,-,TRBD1,TGCGCCAGCAGCTTGGCGTTACAGGGGGGCAGGGATGAAAAACTGTTTTTT,CASSLALQGGRDEKLFF
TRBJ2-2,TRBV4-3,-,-,TGCGCCAACAGCCAAGGACTACCGCTCACCGGGGAGCTGTTTTTT,CANSQGLPLTGELFF
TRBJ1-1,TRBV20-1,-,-,TGCAGTGCTAGAGCGCCGCCCCAGGGAGGGAACACTGAAGCTTTCTTT,CSARAPPQGGNTEAFF
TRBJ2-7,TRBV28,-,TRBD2,TGTGCCAGCCTTCCTAGGAGGCTAGCGGGCGCCGAGCAGTACTTC,CASLPRRLAGAEQYF
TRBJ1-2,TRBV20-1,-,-,TGCAGTGCTAGCCTTCCAGGCGAAAACTATGGCTACACCTTC,CSASLPGENYGYTF
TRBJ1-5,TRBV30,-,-,TGTGCCTGGAGTGTTGGTGGTCAGCCCCAGCATTTT,CAWSVGGQPQHF
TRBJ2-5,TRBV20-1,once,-,TGCAGTGCGATGGTCGCCTTGCAAGAGACCCAGTACTTC,CSAMVALQETQYF
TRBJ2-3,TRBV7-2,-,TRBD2,TGTGCCAGCAGCGGTACCGGGACTAGCAGGAGGTGGCAGTATTTT,CASSGTGTSRRWQYF
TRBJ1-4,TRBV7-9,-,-,TGTGCCAGCAGCTTAGCGGGAACAACTAATGAAAAACTGTTTTTT,CASSLAGTTNEKLFF
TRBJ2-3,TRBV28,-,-,TGTGCCAGCAGTTTATCGTGGGGAGATACGCAGTATTTT,CASSLSWGDTQYF
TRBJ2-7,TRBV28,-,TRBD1,TGTGCCTCCCCTCCGGGGGACAGGGATTCCCTCTACGAGCAGTACTTC,CASPPGDRDSLYEQYF
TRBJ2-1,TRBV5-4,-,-,TGTGCCAGCAGCTCGTTCGACAGGTACAATGAGCAGTTCTTC,CASSSFDRYNEQFF
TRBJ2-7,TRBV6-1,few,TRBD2,TGTGCCAGCACTAGCGGGTTCTCCTACGAGCAGTACTTC,CASTSGFSYEQYF
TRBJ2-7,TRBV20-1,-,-,TGCAGTGCTAGTAAGGGGGGGCCAGCCTACGAGCAGTACTTC,CSASKGGPAYEQYF
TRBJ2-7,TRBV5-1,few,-,TGCGCCAGCAGCTCCGAATACGAGCAGTACTTC,CASSSEYEQYF
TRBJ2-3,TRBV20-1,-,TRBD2,TGCAGTGCTACCTTATTCTTGACTAGCCGTAACACGCAGTATTTT,CSATLFLTSRNTQYF
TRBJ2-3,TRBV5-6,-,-,TGTGCCAGCAGCTTGTACGTTGCTAGGTTCACAGATACGCAGTATTTT,CASSLYVARFTDTQYF
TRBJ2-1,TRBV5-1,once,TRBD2,TGCGCCAGCAGCTTGACTAGCGGGGGACTTTACAATGAGCAGTTCTTC,CASSLTSGGLYNEQFF
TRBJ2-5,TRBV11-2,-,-,TGTGCCAGCAGCTTCAGGGGCGGGGAGACCCAGTACTTC,CASSFRGGETQYF
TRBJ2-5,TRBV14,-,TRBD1,TGTGCCAGCAGCCGGGGACAGGGGGTGCAGGAGACCCAGTACTTC,CASSRGQGVQETQYF
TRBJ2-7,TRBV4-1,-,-,TGCGCCAGCAGGACGAGCCCAGCGAGCTCCTACGAGCAGTACTTC,CASRTSPASSYEQYF
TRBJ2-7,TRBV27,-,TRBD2,TGTGCCAGCAGTTTAAGGACTAGCGGGGAGAGCTCCTACGAGCAGTACTTC,CASSLRTSGESSYEQYF
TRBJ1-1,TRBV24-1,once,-,TGTGCCACCAGTGATAACCGGGGGACGATGAACACTGAAGCTTTCTTT,CATSDNRGTMNTEAFF
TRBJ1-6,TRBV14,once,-,TGTGCCAGCAGCCAACTCTCACGAGATTCACCCCTCCACTTT,CASSQLSRDSPLHF
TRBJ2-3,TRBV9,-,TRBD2,TGTGCCAGCAGCTTTAGCGGGGGGGCCGATACGCAGTATTTT,CASSFSGGADTQYF
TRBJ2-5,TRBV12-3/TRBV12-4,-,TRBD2,TGTGCCAGCAGTTTAAGGCGGGGGGGTGAGACCCAGTACTTC,CASSLRRGGETQYF
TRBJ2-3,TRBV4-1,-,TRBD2,TGCGCCAGCAGCCAAGATCAGGCGGGGGGGTACACAGATACGCAGTATTTT,CASSQDQAGGYTDTQYF
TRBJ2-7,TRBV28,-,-,TGTGCCAGCAGCCCAGCCCTCTACGAGCAGTACTTC,CASSPALYEQYF
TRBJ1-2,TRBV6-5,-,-,TGTGCCAGCAGTTACGACCACCCGGGCTATGGCTACACCTTC,CASSYDHPGYGYTF
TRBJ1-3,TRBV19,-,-,TGTGCCAGCTGCTTTCGGACTCTCAGCTCTGGAAACACCATATATTTT,CASCFRTLSSGNTIYF
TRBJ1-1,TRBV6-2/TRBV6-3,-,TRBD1,TGTGCCAGCAGTTACCCTTACAGGGGGTTGAACACTGAAGCTTTCTTT,CASSYPYRGLNTEAFF
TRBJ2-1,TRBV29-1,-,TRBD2,TGCAGCGTTGATGAGCGGGGGGCCCATGAGCAGTTCTTC,CSVDERGAHEQFF
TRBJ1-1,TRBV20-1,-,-,TGCAGTGCTAGAGTCCCCTCCCAGGGGCAAACTGAAGCTTTCTTT,CSARVPSQGQTEAFF
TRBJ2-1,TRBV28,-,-,TGTGCCAGCAGTTTGCCCCCCTTTGGTGAGCAGTTCTTC,CASSLPPFGEQFF
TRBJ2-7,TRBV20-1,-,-,TGCAGTGCCCCGACACGGGAGACCTACGAGCAGTACTTC,CSAPTRETYEQYF
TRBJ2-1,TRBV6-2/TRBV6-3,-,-,TGTGCCAGCAGTTACTCGCCAGGGTCGGGGATATACAATGAGCAGTTCTTC,CASSYSPGSGIYNEQFF
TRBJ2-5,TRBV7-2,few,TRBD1,TGTGCCAGCAGCTTAGCCCCGGGACAGGGGGCGACCCAGTACTTC,CASSLAPGQGATQYF
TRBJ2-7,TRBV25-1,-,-,TGTGCCAGCGGCCCGGGGGAGAGGGCGTCCTACGAGCAGTACTTC,CASGPGERASYEQYF
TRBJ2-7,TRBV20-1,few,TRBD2,TGCAGTGCTCCACGGGAGGGAAGCGCCTACGAGCAGTACTTC,CSAPREGSAYEQYF